This section outlines one T cell receptor beta chain sequence together with its context. This receptor's antigen is unknown. It has no much larger one-base neighbor in the sample; base qualities were not kept. TCRdb records Illumina HiSeq 1500 as the sequencer. The public reads were reanalyzed by TCRdb: fastp trimming at Q25, MiXCR alignment, in-frame beta chains only. Merged by CDR3 protein, the rows form single entries marked with the most common genes and DNA. The sample data list fewer than 850,000 distinct CDR3 sequences, and 25% to 35% of these were observed just once. Together, the top ten hold 13% of the sample. The data originate from a study of T cell repertoires in cytomegalovirus infection (dated 2019 in TCRdb). Context from the whole study: Alongside well-studied HLA-B-restricted epitopes, the peptide stimulations were aimed at recently identified HLA-C-restricted CMV epitopes, whose presentation resists viral immunomodulation. Donor HLA type was relevant to the analysis, as public TCR beta signatures indicated carriage of CMV infection together with the matching HLA type. Results and caveats for the whole study, not just this receptor: In both this cohort and an independent roughly 400-donor cohort, the cumulative frequency of public TCR beta family members distinguished carriers of CMV infection plus the relevant HLA type. The ex vivo response was dominated by HLA-C-restricted CMV-specific TCR beta clonotypes, and the single most frequent clonotype in two of eight donors was supplied by these HLA-C-restricted clonotypes.

The CDR3 measures 14 amino acids from cysteine to phenylalanine. Only the CDR3 region is kept as DNA, spanning 42 bases read in frame from base 1. V loses 5 bases, J loses 8 bases, and the germline ends lie 16 bases apart. CDR1 LNHDA and CDR2 SQIVND were looked up in the germline V gene (reference sequence). Explained via the paper, the treatment or condition label denotes: in vitro stimulation with specific CMV peptide epitopes to enrich CMV-specific T cells. The chain uses TRBV19 and TRBJ2-1; the D call is tentative, TRBD1 or TRBD2, as each matches 5 bases. This material consisted of cultured CD8+ T cells from PBMCs, taken from culture after CMV antigen stimulation. The sequence was collected from a human donor in good health (CMV status not recorded). Some clones in this sample may be carry-over from other donors' samples. CDR3 protein: CASSPGPALDEQFF. The DNA sequence is given as TGTGCCAGTAGTCCGGGACCTGCGCTGGATGAGCAGTTCTTC.